This TCR beta chain was retrieved from a study of T cells in Graves' hyperthyroidism and ophthalmopathy. Turning to this clonotype: Antigen specificity is unknown. One junction end does not reproduce the germline sequence, and a read error may be involved.

The CDR3 regions of TCR beta were amplified from RNA transcripts. The HTBI primer set served for first-round RT-PCR of the TCR CDR3. Via MiXCR, TCRdb re-called the multiplex PCR reads, giving one row per CDR3 protein. This sample carries around 250,000 distinct CDR3 sequences, about a sixth of them seen once, and the ten largest clones take 25% to 30%. Pregnant or lactating patients were excluded, as were those with uncontrolled infection or other autoimmune disease. Germline-derived CDR1 and CDR2 are DFQATT and SNEGSKA (reference sequence). This CDR3 has 13 residues. General study points: Researchers report that a 13 V-J model separated ophthalmopathy from stable hyperthyroidism.

This chain joins TRBV20-1 and TRBJ2-3; 11 bases are a match to TRBD2. The clonotype originates from a woman between 18 and 30 years old with Graves' ophthalmopathy. The sample consisted of blood. CDR3 DNA sequence: TGCAGCGCTAGCGGGGGGAGCACAGATACGCAGTATTTT. Translating it yields CSASGGSTDTQYF.